This T cell receptor beta chain appears in the sequencing data of a study of blood T cell repertoires in COVID-19. In the study overall: There were acute and convalescent COVID-19 samples, and they came from the United States, Italy and Spain. T cells, B-cell-depleted T cells, or PBMCs provided the cDNA or gDNA that served as material.

Methods used by the authors: Quantification of nucleated cells was approximated via reference gene primer amplification. Sequenced by immunoSEQ multiplex PCR; TCRdb stores in-frame clones only, minus some. V and J calls and clone size are copied from that table; D and trimming were computed from the DNA. The sample has 60,000 to 85,000 clones; more than 75% are singletons. Germline-derived CDR1 and CDR2 are SGHRS and YFSETQ. The V and J ends lost 2 bases and 8 bases respectively, with 11 bases between them. The CDR3 length is 13 residues. The sample consisted of peripheral blood. The rearrangement links TRBV5-1 to TRBJ1-5; possibly TRBD1 for D (5 bases). This receptor was identified in a woman of 80 years or more with active or convalescent COVID-19. CDR3 sequence: CASSFGPGEPQHF. Here the CDR3 DNA reads TGCGCCAGCAGCTTCGGCCCGGGGGAGCCCCAGCATTTT.